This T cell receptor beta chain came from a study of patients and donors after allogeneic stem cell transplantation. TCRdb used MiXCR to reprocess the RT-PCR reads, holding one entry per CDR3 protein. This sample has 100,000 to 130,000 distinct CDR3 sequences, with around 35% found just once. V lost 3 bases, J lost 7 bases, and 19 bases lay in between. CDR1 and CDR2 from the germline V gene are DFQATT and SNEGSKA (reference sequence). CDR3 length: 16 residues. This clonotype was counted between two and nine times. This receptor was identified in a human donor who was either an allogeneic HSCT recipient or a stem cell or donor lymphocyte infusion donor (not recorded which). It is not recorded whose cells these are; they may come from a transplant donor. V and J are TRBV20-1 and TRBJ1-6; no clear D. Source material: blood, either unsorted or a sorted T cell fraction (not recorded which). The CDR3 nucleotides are TGCAGTGCTAGGCCCCCACAGTTCCCTCAAAATTCACCCCTCCACTTT. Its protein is CSARPPQFPQNSPLHF.